This T cell receptor beta chain was found in a study of shared clonotypes between healthy human individuals. Study-level results: Incompleteness in sorted-subset sequencing, despite large depth, was shown by rarefaction.

CDR3 length: 11 residues. This clone was observed a single time. What it binds is not known. Clones were sequenced by immunoSEQ multiplex PCR, and TCRdb holds only the in-frame ones, with some missing. Seen here are 200,000 to 250,000 clones, 65% observed once, and the top ten hold roughly 10%. The material sequenced was memory CD4+ T cells sorted from blood. Regarding subset: CD45RA-negative fraction. The sequence came from a man aged 25 to 40 in good health. The chain is built from TRBV21-1 and TRBJ2-5; TRBD2 was called by the table and not checked on the DNA. TRBV21-1 is noted as a pseudogene. The CDR3 DNA sequence: TGTGCCAGCAGCAAAGCCTTCCCCCAGTACTTC. Translation: CASSKAFPQYF.